The 5 T cell receptor beta chains listed next were all sequenced from one sample in a study of cytotoxic CD8 clonotypes in ibrutinib-treated CLL. The protocol was immunoSEQ multiplex PCR, while the TCRdb copy is restricted to in-frame clones and leaves out a portion. The sample carries approximately 190,000 clones, approximately 70% recorded once. This specimen was PBMCs, taken after 12 months of ibrutinib treatment. The receptors shown here come from a human donor with chronic lymphocytic leukemia.

The V gene is TRBV5-6, the J gene TRBJ2-7; TRBD1 aligns across 7 bases. Germline values: CDR1 SGHDT, CDR2 YYEEEE. V shed 0 bases and J 4 bases; nucleotides not matched to a gene: 1. The CDR3 is made up of 13 amino acids. The CDR3: CASSLAGQYEQYF. The CDR3 DNA reads as TGTGCCAGCAGCTTGGCGGGACAGTACGAGCAGTACTTC.

The V gene is TRBV2, the J gene TRBJ1-1, with 7 bases that match TRBD1. Germline CDR1 SNHLY, CDR2 FYNNEI. CDR3 size: 15 residues. V shed 8 bases and J 1 base; nucleotides not matched to a gene: 10. CDR3 region: CASARQGWKNTEAFF. The CDR3 nucleotides are TGTGCCAGCGCAAGACAGGGATGGAAGAACACTGAAGCTTTCTTT.

The chain has TRBV4-1 and TRBJ1-2, with D possibly TRBD1 on 5 matching bases. V was shortened by 0 bases and J by 5 bases, with 10 bases between the two germline ends. This CDR3 comprises 14 residues. The germline V gene has CDR1 MGHRA and CDR2 YSYEKL. The CDR3 reads CASSQDPEGYGYTF. CDR3 bases: TGCGCCAGCAGCCAAGACCCAGAGGGGTATGGCTACACCTTC.

This rearrangement joins TRBV14 to TRBJ1-3; 9 nucleotides agree with TRBD1. The J segment lost 2 bases and the V segment lost 6 bases, leaving 5 bases of the junction unmatched. CDR1 is SGHDN and CDR2 is FVKESK in the germline V gene. The length of the CDR3 is 15 residues. This chain's CDR3 is CASSRTGAPGNTIYF. The CDR3 bases are TGTGCCAGCAGTCGGACAGGGGCCCCTGGAAACACCATATATTTT.

This clone was found a few times. The rearrangement uses TRBV7-3 and TRBJ2-7; tentatively, D is TRBD2 (7 bases). CDR1 SGHTA and CDR2 FQGTGA come from the germline V gene. This CDR3 region has 15 residues. The V and J ends lost 6 bases and 3 bases respectively, with 18 bases between them. In DNA, the CDR3 is TGTGCCAGCAGTCTAGGGGGGGACGGAATCTACGAGCAGTACTTC. It yields the protein CASSLGGDGIYEQYF.